This T cell receptor (beta chain) is drawn from a study of blood T cells in healthy people across ages. Then a second PCR, running roughly 7 to 11 cycles, was carried out with a sample-barcoded 5' primer and a J-beta primer mix. A single record per CDR3 protein comes from TCRdb applying MiXCR to the 5' RACE reads. The sample holds some 880,000 distinct CDR3 sequences, 36% seen once. A few counts support this clonotype. In germline, CDR1 is SGHRS, CDR2 YFSETQ. There are 17 residues in the CDR3. V was cut by 0 bases and J by 6 bases, with 20 bases left in between. Sequencing used blood. This receptor was identified in a man between 18 and 35 years old in good health. The J gene is TRBJ2-3, the V gene TRBV5-1; D is possibly TRBD2 (6 bases). The CDR3 nucleotides read TGCGCCAGCAGCTTGGACGTGATCGGGGGAGCATCGGATACGCAGTATTTT. It specifies CASSLDVIGGASDTQYF.